This TCR beta chain was obtained from a study of blood T cell repertoires in COVID-19. Study-level background: Sites across the United States, Italy and Spain contributed samples from acute and convalescent COVID-19. Sources were T cells, B-cell-depleted T cells, or PBMCs; the material itself was cDNA or gDNA.

Authors' methods: Estimates of nucleated cell counts were drawn from the amplification of reference gene primers. Clones were sequenced by immunoSEQ multiplex PCR, and TCRdb holds only the in-frame ones, with some missing. D and trimming were read from the DNA, whereas the V and J calls and clone size are those reported in that table. The sample contains some 190,000 clones, 80% to 90% of which appear only once. The sample was peripheral blood. The sequence was collected from a human donor with active or convalescent COVID-19. The donor label of this sample is uncertain.

For the CDR3, the DNA is TGTGCCAGCAGCTTACACTTTGACACAGATACGCAGTATTTT. This encodes CASSLHFDTDTQYF. V gene TRBV7-2 combines with J gene TRBJ2-3, with D hard to call. Trimming shortened V by 2 bases and J by 2 bases, and 8 bases separated the two germline ends. This CDR3 spans 14 amino acids. Germline CDR1 reads SGHTA; CDR2 reads FQGNSA.